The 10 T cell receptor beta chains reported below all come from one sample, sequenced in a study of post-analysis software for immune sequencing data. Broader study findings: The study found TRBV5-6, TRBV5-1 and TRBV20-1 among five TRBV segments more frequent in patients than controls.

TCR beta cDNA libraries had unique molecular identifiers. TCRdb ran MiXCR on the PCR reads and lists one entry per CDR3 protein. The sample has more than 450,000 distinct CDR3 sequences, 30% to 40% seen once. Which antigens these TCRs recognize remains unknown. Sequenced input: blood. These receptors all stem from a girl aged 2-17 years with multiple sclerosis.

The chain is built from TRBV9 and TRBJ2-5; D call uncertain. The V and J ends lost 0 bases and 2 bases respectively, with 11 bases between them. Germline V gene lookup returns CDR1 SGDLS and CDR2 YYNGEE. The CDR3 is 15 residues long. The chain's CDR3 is CASSVEGYRQETQYF. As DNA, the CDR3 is TGTGCCAGCAGCGTAGAGGGCTATCGGCAAGAGACCCAGTACTTC.

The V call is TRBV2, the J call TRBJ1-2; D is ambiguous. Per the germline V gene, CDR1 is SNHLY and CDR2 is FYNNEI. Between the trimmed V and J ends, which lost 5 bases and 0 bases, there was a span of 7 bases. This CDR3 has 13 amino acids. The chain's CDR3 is CASSLKTNYGYTF. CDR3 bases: TGTGCCAGCAGTCTAAAAACTAACTATGGCTACACCTTC.

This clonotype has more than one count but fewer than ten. Here the CDR3 reads CASTHPLAGGQRWETQYF. Here the CDR3 DNA reads TGTGCCAGCACCCATCCCCTAGCGGGGGGCCAGCGGTGGGAGACCCAGTACTTC. The V and J genes are TRBV28 and TRBJ2-5; 11 bases are a match to TRBD2. Germline CDR1 is MDHEN and CDR2 is SYDVKM. The trim removed 7 bases at V and 5 bases at J, leaving 18 bases unmatched. The CDR3 contains 18 residues.

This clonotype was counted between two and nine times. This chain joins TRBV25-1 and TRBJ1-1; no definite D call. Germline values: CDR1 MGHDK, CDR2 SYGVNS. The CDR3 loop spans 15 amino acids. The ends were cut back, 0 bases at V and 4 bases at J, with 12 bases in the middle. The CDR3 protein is CASSEYRGLGTEAFF. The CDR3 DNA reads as TGTGCCAGCAGTGAATATCGGGGTTTGGGCACTGAAGCTTTCTTT.

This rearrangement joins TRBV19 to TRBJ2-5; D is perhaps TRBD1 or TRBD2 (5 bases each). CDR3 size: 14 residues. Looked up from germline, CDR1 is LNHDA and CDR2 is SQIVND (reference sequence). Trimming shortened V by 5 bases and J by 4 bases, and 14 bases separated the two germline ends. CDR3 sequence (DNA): TGTGCCAGTAGTCCTGGCTCTGGGACAGAGACCCAGTACTTC. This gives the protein CASSPGSGTETQYF.

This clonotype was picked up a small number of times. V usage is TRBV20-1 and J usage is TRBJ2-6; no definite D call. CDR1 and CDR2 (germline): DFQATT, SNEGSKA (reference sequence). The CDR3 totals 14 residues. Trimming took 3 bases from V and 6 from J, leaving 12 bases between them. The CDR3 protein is CSASRGIQANVLTF. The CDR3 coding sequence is TGCAGTGCTAGTAGAGGAATTCAGGCCAACGTCCTGACTTTC.

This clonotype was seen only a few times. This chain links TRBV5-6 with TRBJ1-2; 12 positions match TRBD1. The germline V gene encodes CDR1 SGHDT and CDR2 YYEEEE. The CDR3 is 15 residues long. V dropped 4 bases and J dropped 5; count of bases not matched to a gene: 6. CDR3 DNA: TGTGCCAGCAGCCTTCCGGGACAGGGGGCTTATGGCTACACCTTC. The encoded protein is CASSLPGQGAYGYTF.

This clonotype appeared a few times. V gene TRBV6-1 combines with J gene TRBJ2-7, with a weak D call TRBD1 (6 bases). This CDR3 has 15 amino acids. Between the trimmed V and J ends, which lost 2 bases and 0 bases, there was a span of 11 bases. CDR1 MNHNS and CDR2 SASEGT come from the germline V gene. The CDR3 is CASSEWPGASYEQYF. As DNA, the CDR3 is TGTGCCAGCAGTGAATGGCCAGGGGCCTCCTACGAGCAGTACTTC.

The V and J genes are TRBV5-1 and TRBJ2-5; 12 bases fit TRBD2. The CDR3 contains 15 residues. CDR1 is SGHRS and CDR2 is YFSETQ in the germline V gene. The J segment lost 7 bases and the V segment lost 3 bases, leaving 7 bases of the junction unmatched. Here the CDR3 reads CASSSGLAGKGTQYF. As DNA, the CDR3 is TGCGCCAGCAGCTCCGGACTAGCGGGGAAGGGGACCCAGTACTTC.

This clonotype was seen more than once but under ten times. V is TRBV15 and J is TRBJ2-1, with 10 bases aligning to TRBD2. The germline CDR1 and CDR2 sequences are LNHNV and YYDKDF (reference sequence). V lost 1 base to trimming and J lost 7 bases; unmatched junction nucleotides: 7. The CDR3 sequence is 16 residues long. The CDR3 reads CATSRVRAGGRNEQFF. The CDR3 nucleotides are TGTGCCACCAGCAGAGTGCGAGCGGGGGGGCGGAATGAGCAGTTCTTC.